These 25 T cell receptor beta chains were sequenced from one sample in a study of T cell responses to AZD1222 COVID-19 vaccine. Generated by immunoSEQ multiplex PCR, the TCRdb table keeps only in-frame clones and is missing some. This sample has fewer than 110,000 clones, with 70% to 90% found just once. Specimen: peripheral blood, collected on day 0 of AZD1222 vaccination. All receptors derive from an adult in good health.

CDR3 coding DNA: TGTGCCAGCAGTTCAGGGGGCCTAGCCAAAAACATTCAGTACTTC. As protein: CASSSGGLAKNIQYF. The chain couples TRBV6-5 to TRBJ2-4; TRBD1 matches 8 bases. After removal of 4 bases from V and 0 bases from J, the junction contained 2 bases not matched to a gene. There are 15 residues in the CDR3. CDR1 is MNHEY, CDR2 SVGAGI, per germline.

This clone appeared once. The chain recombines TRBV5-6 with TRBJ2-2; D is undetermined. Trimming pared 4 bases from V and 11 bases from J, leaving 15 bases between. There are 13 residues in the CDR3. Per the germline V gene, CDR1 is SGHDT and CDR2 is YYEEEE. CDR3 coding DNA: TGTGCCAGCAGCCCCGGGTTAGGATCCGAGCTGTTTTTT. Its translation is CASSPGLGSELFF.

This clone appeared once. V and J are TRBV27 and TRBJ2-7; D gene uncertain. The length of the CDR3 is 15 residues. Germline values: CDR1 MNHEY, CDR2 SMNVEV (reference sequence). Trimming left V 4 bases short and J 0 bases short, with 13 bases between. The CDR3 is CASSSPSTGSYEQYF. The CDR3 coding sequence is TGTGCCAGCAGTTCGCCTTCGACGGGCTCCTACGAGCAGTACTTC.

In DNA form, the CDR3 reads TGTGCCAGCTCACTTCCTTGGGACACTTCACCCCTCCACTTT. This translates into CASSLPWDTSPLHF. This chain connects TRBV18 to TRBJ1-6; D may be TRBD1 (6 bases). Trimming removed 4 bases from V and 9 bases from J, with 13 bases in between. This CDR3 spans 14 amino acids. Germline assignment: CDR1 KGHSH and CDR2 LQKENI.

Regarding this clone: The sample holds other DNA sequences that translate to the same CDR3. The chain couples TRBV28 to TRBJ2-7; TRBD2 matches 14 bases. CDR1 is MDHEN, CDR2 SYDVKM, per germline. The CDR3 covers 15 residues. V shed 6 bases, J shed 3 bases, and the junction held 4 bases outside the gene matches. The CDR3 reads CASSLGTSGSYEQYF. In nucleotides, the CDR3 is TGTGCCAGCAGCCTCGGGACTAGCGGGAGCTACGAGCAGTACTTC. Supplemented by reference TRBV28 and TRBJ2-7, the full variable domain reads DVKVTQSSRYLVKRTGEKVFLECVQDMDHENMFWYRQDPGLGLRLIYFSYDVKMKEKGDIPEGYSVSREKKERFSLILESASTNQTSMYLCASSLGTSGSYEQYFGPGTRLTVT.

In its sample, this clone was seen once. The V gene is TRBV7-3, the J gene TRBJ2-5, with D hard to call. Trimming removed 3 bases from V and 4 bases from J, with 9 bases in between. CDR1 and CDR2 from the germline V gene are SGHTA and FQGTGA. The CDR3 covers 13 residues. DNA for the CDR3: TGTGCCAGCAGCTTTGGAGTGTCAGAGACCCAGTACTTC. Amino acid sequence: CASSFGVSETQYF.

The CDR3 DNA reads as TGTGCCAGCAGCGAGGGACAGCGCACAGATACGCAGTATTTT. Encoded protein: CASSEGQRTDTQYF. This sequence joins TRBV7-8 and TRBJ2-3; 7 nucleotides align to TRBD1. There are 14 residues in the CDR3. The V and J ends lost 5 bases and 1 base, in that order; junction bases with no gene match: 3. Germline CDR1 reads SGHVS; CDR2 reads FQNEAQ.

The genes are TRBV6-2 or TRBV6-3 and TRBJ1-2; possibly TRBD1 for D (6 bases). CDR1 is MNHEY and CDR2 is SVGEGT in the germline V gene. The CDR3 totals 14 residues. The V end was cut by 2 bases, the J end by 4 bases, with 11 bases between. The CDR3 nucleotides read TGTGCCAGCAGTTACACCGCAGGGGCCTATGGCTACACCTTC. Translated: CASSYTAGAYGYTF.

This sequence joins TRBV7-6 and TRBJ2-2, with D tentatively TRBD2 (6 bases). This CDR3 has 15 amino acids. Germline-derived CDR1 and CDR2 are SGHVS and FNYEAQ. Trimming removed 3 bases at V and 6 bases at J, with 14 bases between. CDR3 in DNA: TGTGCCAGCAGCTTCGGTCGGCGGGGAGCCGGGGAGCTGTTTTTT. As protein: CASSFGRRGAGELFF.

V and J are TRBV9 and TRBJ1-4; D perhaps matches TRBD1 (5 bases). The germline gives CDR1 SGDLS, CDR2 YYNGEE. The germline V and J ends were trimmed by 3 bases and 4 bases, with 13 bases remaining between them. The CDR3 contains 15 residues. For the CDR3, the DNA is TGTGCCAGCAGCGGGCTGGGGGGAAGTAATGAAAAACTGTTTTTT. Protein sequence: CASSGLGGSNEKLFF.

V and J are TRBV10-3 and TRBJ2-3; unclear D gene. Germline CDR1 reads ENHRY; CDR2 reads SYGVKD. The V and J ends lost 2 bases and 3 bases respectively, with 3 bases between them. This CDR3 spans 12 amino acids. CDR3 in DNA: TGTGCCATCAGTGAGACAACAGATACGCAGTATTTT. Protein product: CAISETTDTQYF.

This clone was seen more than once but under ten times. The gene calls are TRBV6-5 and TRBJ2-1; the match to TRBD2 covers 7 bases. Unmatched junction bases numbered 7, after V lost 2 bases and J lost 3 bases. CDR1 is MNHEY, CDR2 SVGAGI, per germline. CDR3 length: 16 amino acids. As DNA, the CDR3 is TGTGCCAGCAGTTACCCGCGGGCTAGCGGCTACAATGAGCAGTTCTTC. It is translated as CASSYPRASGYNEQFF.

The gene calls are TRBV27 and TRBJ2-1; D is unresolved. CDR3 length: 16 residues. V was shortened by 4 bases and J by 9 bases, with 22 bases between the two germline ends. Germline loops: CDR1 MNHEY, CDR2 SMNVEV (reference sequence). Written as DNA, the CDR3 is TGTGCCAGCAGTTCCGGTAGGAACGCCATGAGATTTGAGCAGTTCTTC. This codes for CASSSGRNAMRFEQFF.

The chain is built from TRBV7-9 and TRBJ2-7, with unresolved D. Germline V gene sequence: CDR1 SEHNR, CDR2 FQNEAQ (reference sequence). The V end lost 0 bases, the J end lost 0 bases, and 6 bases lay between the germline ends. The CDR3 runs to 14 residues. CDR3 protein: CASSLAVGSYEQYF. The CDR3 DNA reads TGTGCCAGCAGCTTAGCGGTAGGCTCCTACGAGCAGTACTTC.

A single count supports this clone. This rearrangement joins TRBV10-2 to TRBJ1-4; 7 bases fit TRBD1. The germline V gene encodes CDR1 WSHSY and CDR2 SAAADI. V gave up 5 bases and J gave up 5 bases; unmatched junction bases: 5. The CDR3 is 14 amino acids. CDR3: CASSFRDSNEKLFF. The CDR3 DNA reads as TGCGCCAGCAGTTTCCGGGACAGCAATGAAAAACTGTTTTTT.

This chain links TRBV11-1 with TRBJ2-1, with 10 nucleotides matching TRBD1. The germline CDR1 and CDR2 sequences are SGHAT and FQDESV (reference sequence). The CDR3 loop spans 15 amino acids. V shed 5 bases and J 8 bases; nucleotides not matched to a gene: 9. This CDR3 is CASSDDRGLFYEQFF. The CDR3 region has the DNA TGTGCCAGCAGCGACGACAGGGGGCTTTTCTATGAGCAGTTCTTC.

The chain couples TRBV5-1 to TRBJ1-4; D gene unclear. Trimming took off 0 bases at V and 0 bases at J, with 6 bases between the two ends. The CDR3 runs to 15 residues. The germline CDR1 and CDR2 sequences are SGHRS and YFSETQ. CDR3 sequence: CASSLGTATNEKLFF. The CDR3, as DNA: TGCGCCAGCAGCTTGGGGACTGCAACTAATGAAAAACTGTTTTTT. Full variable domain (missing parts from reference TRBV5-1 and TRBJ1-4): KAGVTQTPRYLIKTRGQQVTLSCSPISGHRSVSWYQQTPGQGLQFLFEYFSETQRNKGNFPGRFSGRQFSNSRSEMNVSTLELGDSALYLCASSLGTATNEKLFFGSGTQLSVL.

The chain has TRBV5-4 and TRBJ2-7; 8 bases fit TRBD1. Germline CDR1 reads SGHNT; CDR2 reads YYREEE (reference sequence). The CDR3 runs to 14 residues. V shed 2 bases and J 1 base; nucleotides not matched to a gene: 2. The CDR3 DNA reads TGTGCCAGCAGCTTAAGGACAGGGTCCTACGAGCAGTACTTC. Encoded protein: CASSLRTGSYEQYF. The complete variable domain, with remaining parts taken from reference TRBV5-4 and TRBJ2-7, reads ETGVTQSPTHLIKTRGQQVTLRCSSQSGHNTVSWYQQALGQGPQFIFQYYREEENGRGNFPPRFSGLQFPNYSSELNVNALELDDSALYLCASSLRTGSYEQYFGPGTRLTVT.

The rearrangement links TRBV5-1 to TRBJ2-2, with no clear D. The CDR3 loop spans 16 amino acids. V dropped 2 bases and J dropped 5 bases, with 16 bases sitting between them. The germline V gene encodes CDR1 SGHRS and CDR2 YFSETQ. CDR3: CASSFIYGDRTGELFF. The CDR3 DNA is TGCGCCAGCAGCTTTATTTATGGGGATCGGACCGGGGAGCTGTTTTTT. Full variable domain (missing parts from reference TRBV5-1 and TRBJ2-2): KAGVTQTPRYLIKTRGQQVTLSCSPISGHRSVSWYQQTPGQGLQFLFEYFSETQRNKGNFPGRFSGRQFSNSRSEMNVSTLELGDSALYLCASSFIYGDRTGELFFGEGSRLTVL.

The rearrangement links TRBV29-1 to TRBJ1-4, with TRBD1 matching over 8 bases. Trimming took 5 bases from V and 3 from J; bases not matched to a gene: 2. CDR3 size: 13 residues. CDR1 and CDR2 from the germline V gene are SQVTM and ANQGSEA. CDR3 sequence reads: CSVKQGANEKLFF. Written as DNA, the CDR3 is TGCAGCGTTAAACAGGGGGCTAATGAAAAACTGTTTTTT.

The chain uses TRBV2 and TRBJ2-7; TRBD1 aligns across 10 bases. The junction had 5 bases not matched to a gene; V was cut back by 2 bases and J by 1 base. CDR3 length: 16 amino acids. Germline V gene sequence: CDR1 SNHLY, CDR2 FYNNEI. The DNA of the CDR3 is TGTGCCAGCAGTGAATCCGGGGGACAGGGGTCCTACGAGCAGTACTTC. As protein: CASSESGGQGSYEQYF.

The chain has TRBV12-5 and TRBJ2-7; D may match TRBD1 or TRBD2 (6 bases each). Germline V gene sequence: CDR1 LGHNT, CDR2 FRNRAP. Trimming removed 5 bases from V and 5 bases from J, with 13 bases in between. The CDR3 has 13 residues. The CDR3: CASGLLGGNEQYF. CDR3 coding DNA: TGTGCTAGTGGTCTCCTCGGGGGCAACGAGCAGTACTTC.

As to this clone: The germline gene is not matched at one end of the junction; a read error may be the cause. The rearrangement links TRBV19 to TRBJ1-2; D gene ambiguous. CDR1 and CDR2 (germline): LNHDA, SQIVND (reference sequence). The length of the CDR3 is 14 residues. The CDR3 DNA reads as TGTGCCAGTAGTAAGGGTACGGAGGATTATGACTACACCTTC. As protein: CASSKGTEDYDYTF.

The rearrangement joins TRBV4-2 to TRBJ1-1, with D possibly TRBD1 on 5 matching bases. CDR1 and CDR2 (germline): LGHNA, YNFKEQ. Trimming took 2 bases from V and 0 from J, leaving 10 bases between them. The CDR3 is 15 residues long. CDR3 in amino acids: CASSQQGNVNTEAFF. In nucleotides, the CDR3 is TGTGCCAGCAGCCAACAGGGCAACGTGAACACTGAAGCTTTCTTT.

The rearrangement links TRBV11-3 to TRBJ2-3; the D gene could be TRBD1 or TRBD2 (6 bases each). Trimming removed 0 bases at V and 4 bases at J, with 14 bases between. This CDR3 is built from 16 residues. The V gene's germline CDR1 is SGHNT and CDR2 YENEEA. This CDR3 is CASSLDFGGDADTQYF. As DNA, the CDR3 is TGTGCCAGCAGCTTAGATTTCGGGGGCGACGCAGATACGCAGTATTTT.